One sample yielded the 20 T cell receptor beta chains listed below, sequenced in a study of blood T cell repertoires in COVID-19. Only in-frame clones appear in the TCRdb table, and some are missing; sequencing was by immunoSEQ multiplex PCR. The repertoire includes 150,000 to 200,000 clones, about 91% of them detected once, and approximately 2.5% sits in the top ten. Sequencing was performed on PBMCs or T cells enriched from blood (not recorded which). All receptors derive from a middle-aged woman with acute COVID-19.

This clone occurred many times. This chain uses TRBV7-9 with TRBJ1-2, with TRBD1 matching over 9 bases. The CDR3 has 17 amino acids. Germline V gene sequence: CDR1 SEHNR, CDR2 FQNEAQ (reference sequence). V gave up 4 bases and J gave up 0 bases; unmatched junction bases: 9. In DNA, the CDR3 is TGTGCCAGCAGCTCGGACAGGGGTTCTCCTGCTAACTATGGCTACACCTTC. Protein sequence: CASSSDRGSPANYGYTF.

As DNA, the CDR3 is TGCGCCAGCAAAAGGGGTGCCGAGATACGAGGGGGCAATGAGCAGTTCTTC. It specifies CASKRGAEIRGGNEQFF. This chain uses TRBV5-1 with TRBJ2-1, with D perhaps TRBD1 (6 bases). Germline assignment: CDR1 SGHRS and CDR2 YFSETQ. V lost 6 bases, J lost 6 bases, and 25 bases lay in between. The CDR3 has 17 amino acids.

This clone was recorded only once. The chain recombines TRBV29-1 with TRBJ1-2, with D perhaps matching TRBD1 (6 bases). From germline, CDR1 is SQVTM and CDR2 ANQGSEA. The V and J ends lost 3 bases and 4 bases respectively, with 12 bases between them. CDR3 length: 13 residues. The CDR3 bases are TGCAGCGTTGATACACAGGGCGGCTATGGCTACACCTTC. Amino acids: CSVDTQGGYGYTF.

The CDR3 sequence: CAWTREVDTEAFF. CDR3 coding DNA: TGTGCCTGGACCCGGGAGGTTGACACTGAAGCTTTCTTT. V gene TRBV30 combines with J gene TRBJ1-1; D unclear. The CDR3 is 13 amino acids. Trimming took 4 bases from V and 3 from J, leaving 12 bases between them. The germline CDR1 and CDR2 sequences are GTSNPN and SVGIG (reference sequence). The full variable domain, its missing parts supplied by reference TRBV30 and TRBJ1-1, is SQTIHQWPATLVQPVGSPLSLECTVEGTSNPNLYWYRQAAGRGLQLLFYSVGIGQISSEVPQNLSASRPQDRQFILSSKKLLLSDSGFYLCAWTREVDTEAFFGQGTRLTVV.

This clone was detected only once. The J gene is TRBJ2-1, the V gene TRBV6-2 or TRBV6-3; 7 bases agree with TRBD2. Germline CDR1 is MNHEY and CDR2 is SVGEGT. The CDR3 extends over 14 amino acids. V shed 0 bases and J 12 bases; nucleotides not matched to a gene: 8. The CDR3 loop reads CASSYSGTSGGQFF. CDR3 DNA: TGTGCCAGCAGTTACTCGGGGACGTCGGGAGGGCAGTTCTTC.

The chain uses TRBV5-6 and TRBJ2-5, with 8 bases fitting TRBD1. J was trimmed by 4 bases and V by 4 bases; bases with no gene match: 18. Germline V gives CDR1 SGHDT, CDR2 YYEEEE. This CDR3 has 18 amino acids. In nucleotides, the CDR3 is TGTGCCAGCAGCACCCGCCGATTCACCCAGGGGGCAGGAGAGACCCAGTACTTC. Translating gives CASSTRRFTQGAGETQYF.

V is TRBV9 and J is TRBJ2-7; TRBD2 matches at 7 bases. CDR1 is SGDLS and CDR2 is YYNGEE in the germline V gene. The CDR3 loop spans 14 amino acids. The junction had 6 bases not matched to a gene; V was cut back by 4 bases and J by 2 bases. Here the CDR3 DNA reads TGTGCCAGCAGCCTGGGGACTACCACCTACGAGCAGTACTTC. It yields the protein CASSLGTTTYEQYF. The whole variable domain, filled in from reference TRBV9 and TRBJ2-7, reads DSGVTQTPKHLITATGQRVTLRCSPRSGDLSVYWYQQSLDQGLQFLIQYYNGEERAKGNILERFSAQQFPDLHSELNLSSLELGDSALYFCASSLGTTTYEQYFGPGTRLTVT.

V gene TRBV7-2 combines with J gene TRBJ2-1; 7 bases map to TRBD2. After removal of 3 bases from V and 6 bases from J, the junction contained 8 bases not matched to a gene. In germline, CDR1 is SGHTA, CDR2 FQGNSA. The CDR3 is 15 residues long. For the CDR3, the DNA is TGTGCCAGCAGCTTGGGCGGGAGCTCTTCCAATGAGCAGTTCTTC. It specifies CASSLGGSSSNEQFF.

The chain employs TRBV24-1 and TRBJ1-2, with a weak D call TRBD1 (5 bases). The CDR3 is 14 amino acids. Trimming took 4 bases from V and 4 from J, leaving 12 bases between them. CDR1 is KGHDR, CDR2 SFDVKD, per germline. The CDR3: CATSEPGRGYGYTF. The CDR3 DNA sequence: TGTGCCACCAGTGAGCCAGGGAGGGGCTATGGCTACACCTTC.

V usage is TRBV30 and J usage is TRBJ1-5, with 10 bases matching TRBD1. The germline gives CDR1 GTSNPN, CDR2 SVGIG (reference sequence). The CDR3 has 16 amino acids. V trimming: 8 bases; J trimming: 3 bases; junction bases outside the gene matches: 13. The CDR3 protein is CALGFRTGGNNQPQHF. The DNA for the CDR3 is TGTGCCCTGGGCTTCAGGACAGGGGGGAACAATCAGCCCCAGCATTTT.

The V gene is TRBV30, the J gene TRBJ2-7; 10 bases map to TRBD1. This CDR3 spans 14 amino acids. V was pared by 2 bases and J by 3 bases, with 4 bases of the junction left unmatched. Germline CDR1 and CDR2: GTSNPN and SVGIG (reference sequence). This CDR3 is CAWSLDRGYYEQYF. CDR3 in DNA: TGTGCCTGGAGTTTGGACAGGGGGTACTACGAGCAGTACTTC. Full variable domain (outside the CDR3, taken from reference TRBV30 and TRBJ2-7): SQTIHQWPATLVQPVGSPLSLECTVEGTSNPNLYWYRQAAGRGLQLLFYSVGIGQISSEVPQNLSASRPQDRQFILSSKKLLLSDSGFYLCAWSLDRGYYEQYFGPGTRLTVT.

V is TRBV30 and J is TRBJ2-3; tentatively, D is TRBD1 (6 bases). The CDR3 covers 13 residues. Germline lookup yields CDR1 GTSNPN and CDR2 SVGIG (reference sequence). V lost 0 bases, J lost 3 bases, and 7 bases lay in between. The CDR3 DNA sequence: TGTGCCTGGAGTGTTCAGGGGACAGATACGCAGTATTTT. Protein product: CAWSVQGTDTQYF.

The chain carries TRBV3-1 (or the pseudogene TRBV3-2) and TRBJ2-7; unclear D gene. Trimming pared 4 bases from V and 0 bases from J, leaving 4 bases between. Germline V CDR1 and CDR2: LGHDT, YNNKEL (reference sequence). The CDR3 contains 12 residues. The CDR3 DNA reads TGTGCCAGCAGCCTCAGCTCCTACGAGCAGTACTTC. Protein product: CASSLSSYEQYF.

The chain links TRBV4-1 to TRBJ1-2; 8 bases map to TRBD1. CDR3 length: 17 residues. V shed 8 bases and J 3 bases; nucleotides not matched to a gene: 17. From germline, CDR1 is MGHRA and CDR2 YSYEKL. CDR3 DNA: TGCGCCAGCCTCCCGCAGGGGTCAGGGGGCATTGACTATGGCTACACCTTC. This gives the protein CASLPQGSGGIDYGYTF.

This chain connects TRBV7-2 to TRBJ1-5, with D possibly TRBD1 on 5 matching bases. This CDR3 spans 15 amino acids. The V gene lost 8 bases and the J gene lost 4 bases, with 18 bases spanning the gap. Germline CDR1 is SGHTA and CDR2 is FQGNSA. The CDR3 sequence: CASSPGGTRNQPQHF. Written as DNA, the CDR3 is TGTGCCAGCTCCCCGGGGGGGACCCGTAATCAGCCCCAGCATTTT.

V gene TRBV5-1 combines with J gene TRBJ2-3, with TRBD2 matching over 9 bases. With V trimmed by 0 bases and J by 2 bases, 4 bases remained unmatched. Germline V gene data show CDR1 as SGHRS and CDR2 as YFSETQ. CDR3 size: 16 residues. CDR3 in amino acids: CASSLVASGATDTQYF. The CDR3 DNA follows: TGCGCCAGCAGCTTGGTCGCTAGCGGGGCCACAGATACGCAGTATTTT.

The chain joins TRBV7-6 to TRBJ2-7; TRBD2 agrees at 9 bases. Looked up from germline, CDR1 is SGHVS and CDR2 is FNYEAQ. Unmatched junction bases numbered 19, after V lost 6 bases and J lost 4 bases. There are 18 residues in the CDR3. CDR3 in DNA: TGTGCCAGCAGTTCAAAGGGAAAGCGGGGGGCCTCGAAGTACGAGCAGTACTTC. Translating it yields CASSSKGKRGASKYEQYF.

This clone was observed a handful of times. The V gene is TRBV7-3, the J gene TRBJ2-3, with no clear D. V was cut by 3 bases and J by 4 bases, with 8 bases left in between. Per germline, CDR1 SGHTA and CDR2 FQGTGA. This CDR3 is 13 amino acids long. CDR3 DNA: TGTGCCAGCAGCTTGTTCGGTGCAGATACGCAGTATTTT. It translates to CASSLFGADTQYF.

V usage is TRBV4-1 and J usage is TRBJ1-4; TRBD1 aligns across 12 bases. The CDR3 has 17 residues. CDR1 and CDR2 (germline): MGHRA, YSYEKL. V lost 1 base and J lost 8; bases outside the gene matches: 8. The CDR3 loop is CASSQGFVGTGGEKLFF. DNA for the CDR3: TGCGCCAGCAGCCAAGGATTCGTTGGGACAGGGGGCGAAAAACTGTTTTTT.

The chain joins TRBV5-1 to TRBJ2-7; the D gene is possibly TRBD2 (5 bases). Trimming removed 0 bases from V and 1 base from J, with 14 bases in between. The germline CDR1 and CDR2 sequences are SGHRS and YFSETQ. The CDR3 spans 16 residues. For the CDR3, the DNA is TGCGCCAGCAGCTTGGAATCACCTAGCCGTTCCTACGAGCAGTACTTC. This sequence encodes CASSLESPSRSYEQYF.